The 30 T cell receptor beta chains below were found in one sample sequenced in a study of PD-1 blockade in mismatch repair-deficient tumors. Clones were sequenced by immunoSEQ multiplex PCR, and TCRdb holds only the in-frame ones, with some missing. The sample contains about 110,000 clones, about three quarters of which appear only once. The material was peripheral blood, obtained roughly 60 weeks after starting pembrolizumab. The receptors were gathered from an adult with mismatch repair-deficient cancer.

This clone was seen only once. The chain recombines TRBV5-6 with TRBJ2-2; 7 bases map to TRBD2. Germline V CDR1 and CDR2: SGHDT, YYEEEE. Losses at the gene ends were 0 bases for V and 6 bases for J; bases not matched to a gene: 5. CDR3 length: 15 residues. CDR3 loop: CASSLVTLASGELFF. CDR3 DNA: TGTGCCAGCAGCTTGGTGACACTAGCGTCCGGGGAGCTGTTTTTT.

This chain joins TRBV10-1 and TRBJ2-5, with no clear D. The V and J ends lost 2 bases and 5 bases respectively, with 15 bases between them. Germline V lookup: CDR1 WNHNN, CDR2 SYGVQD (reference sequence). CDR3 length equals 15 residues. Here the CDR3 DNA reads TGCGCCAGCAGTGAGACGGACGGGCGATGGGAGACCCAGTACTTC. This codes for CASSETDGRWETQYF.

This chain connects TRBV6-5 to TRBJ1-2; a possible D gene is TRBD1 (5 bases). The CDR3 consists of 15 residues. Germline V gives CDR1 MNHEY, CDR2 SVGAGI. Trimming stripped 2 bases from V and 4 bases from J, with 14 bases between. The CDR3 DNA reads TGTGCCAGCAGTTACCTCGGGGGGGGTGGCTATGGCTACACCTTC. Protein: CASSYLGGGGYGYTF.

The chain uses TRBV27 and TRBJ2-2, with TRBD1 matching 8 bases. V lost 2 bases, J lost 1 base, and 3 bases stayed unmatched. CDR3 length: 16 residues. In germline, CDR1 is MNHEY, CDR2 SMNVEV (reference sequence). The CDR3 protein is CASSLAGTGNTGELFF. For the CDR3, the DNA is TGTGCCAGCAGTTTAGCCGGGACAGGGAACACCGGGGAGCTGTTTTTT.

This chain uses TRBV28 with TRBJ1-5; possibly TRBD1 for D (5 bases). Per germline, CDR1 MDHEN and CDR2 SYDVKM. CDR3 length: 12 residues. Trimming stripped 6 bases from V and 4 bases from J, with 7 bases between. The CDR3 sequence: CASRGGNQPQHF. The CDR3 DNA is TGTGCCAGCAGGGGGGGAAATCAGCCCCAGCATTTT.

The J gene is TRBJ2-1, the V gene TRBV9; TRBD2 might be the D (6 bases). Trimming took off 3 bases at V and 1 base at J, with 14 bases between the two ends. CDR3 size: 16 residues. Germline values: CDR1 SGDLS, CDR2 YYNGEE. The CDR3 region is CASSGLNGLSYNEQFF. In DNA form, the CDR3 reads TGTGCCAGCAGCGGATTAAACGGACTATCCTACAATGAGCAGTTCTTC.

The chain employs TRBV6-6 and TRBJ2-2; D not resolved. The CDR3 length is 12 residues. V lost 5 bases and J 3 bases, leaving 4 bases between the germline ends. The V gene's germline CDR1 is MNHNY and CDR2 SVGAGI (reference sequence). The DNA for the CDR3 is TGTGCCAGCAGTCGTGACACCGGGGAGCTGTTTTTT. The encoded protein is CASSRDTGELFF.

The chain combines TRBV7-2 with TRBJ1-1, with D tentatively TRBD1 (5 bases). V shed 0 bases and J shed 6 bases, with 14 bases lying between them. This CDR3 has 15 amino acids. The germline CDR1 and CDR2 sequences are SGHTA and FQGNSA. The CDR3 loop is CASSLAGVGTAEAFF. Written as DNA, the CDR3 is TGTGCCAGCAGCTTAGCGGGCGTGGGGACCGCTGAAGCTTTCTTT.

For the CDR3, the DNA is TGCACCACCGCGAGGTACGGGAGGGCAGATACGCAGTATTTT. It specifies CTTARYGRADTQYF. The chain uses TRBV29-1 and TRBJ2-3, with 8 bases lining up with TRBD2. The CDR3 consists of 14 residues. Germline CDR1 and CDR2: SQVTM and ANQGSEA.

The chain has TRBV5-6 and TRBJ2-3; D is unresolved. From germline, CDR1 is SGHDT and CDR2 YYEEEE. Trimming shortened V by 0 bases and J by 4 bases, and 9 bases separated the two germline ends. The CDR3 extends over 14 amino acids. CDR3 DNA: TGTGCCAGCAGCTTGGAATTGACCGCAGATACGCAGTATTTT. Its translation is CASSLELTADTQYF. Drawing the rest from reference TRBV5-6 and TRBJ2-3, the complete variable domain is DAGVTQSPTHLIKTRGQQVTLRCSPKSGHDTVSWYQQALGQGPQFIFQYYEEEERQRGNFPDRFSGHQFPNYSSELNVNALLLGDSALYLCASSLELTADTQYFGPGTRLTVL.

The chain has TRBV11-3 and TRBJ2-5; 8 positions agree with TRBD2. Germline CDR1 reads SGHNT; CDR2 reads YENEEA. This CDR3 has 17 residues. V lost 0 bases to trimming and J lost 2 bases; unmatched junction nucleotides: 8. CDR3 loop: CASSLDELAVVQETQYF. The CDR3 DNA follows: TGTGCCAGCAGCTTAGATGAACTAGCGGTAGTTCAAGAGACCCAGTACTTC.

This clone occurred a few times. The J gene is TRBJ2-6, the V gene TRBV10-2, with D uncertain. Germline V gene data show CDR1 as WSHSY and CDR2 as SAAADI. V was cut by 8 bases and J by 3 bases, with 11 bases left in between. The CDR3 is 14 residues long. CDR3 in DNA: TGCGCCAGCTACCCCCCGGGTGGGGCCAACGTCCTGACTTTC. Translating gives CASYPPGGANVLTF.

The rearrangement uses TRBV28 and TRBJ1-2; weak D call: TRBD1 (6 bases). Between the trimmed V and J ends, which lost 6 bases and 3 bases, there was a span of 20 bases. CDR1 MDHEN and CDR2 SYDVKM come from the germline V gene. CDR3 length: 16 residues. The CDR3 spells CASSLPTRGLDYGYTF. The DNA of the CDR3 is TGTGCCAGCAGCCTACCGACGAGGGGGTTGGACTATGGCTACACCTTC.

The V and J genes are TRBV7-9 and TRBJ2-5; weak D call: TRBD2 (5 bases). Germline V gene sequence: CDR1 SEHNR, CDR2 FQNEAQ (reference sequence). Trimming shortened V by 1 base and J by 7 bases, and 16 bases separated the two germline ends. The length of the CDR3 is 15 residues. The CDR3 nucleotides are TGTGCCAGCAGCTTAGAAGAGGACTGGAAATGGACCCAGTACTTC. The encoded protein is CASSLEEDWKWTQYF.

The chain joins TRBV9 to TRBJ2-3; 7 bases are shared with TRBD1. This CDR3 spans 15 amino acids. The J segment lost 0 bases and the V segment lost 4 bases, leaving 5 bases of the junction unmatched. CDR1 is SGDLS, CDR2 YYNGEE, per germline. DNA of the CDR3: TGTGCCAGCAGCCTAGAGGGGGCTAGCACAGATACGCAGTATTTT. It codes for CASSLEGASTDTQYF.

The chain uses TRBV11-3 and TRBJ1-4, with D possibly being TRBD1 (5 bases). This CDR3 is built from 12 residues. The germline gives CDR1 SGHNT, CDR2 YENEEA. Trimming took off 5 bases at V and 15 bases at J, with 16 bases between the two ends. Here the CDR3 DNA reads TGTGCCAGCAGCCCTCGGAACGGGGGATTGTTTTTT. Its translation is CASSPRNGGLFF.

The CDR3 protein is CASSLGRGTEAFF. The CDR3 DNA reads as TGTGCCAGCAGCTTGGGAAGGGGCACTGAAGCTTTCTTT. The chain combines TRBV11-1 with TRBJ1-1; D perhaps matches TRBD1 (5 bases). Trimming took off 3 bases at V and 4 bases at J, with 9 bases between the two ends. This CDR3 is 13 amino acids long. Germline-derived CDR1 and CDR2 are SGHAT and FQDESV (reference sequence).

This sequence joins TRBV7-2 and TRBJ2-2, with D perhaps matching TRBD2 (5 bases). V was clipped by 3 bases and J by 5 bases, with 7 bases between them. CDR1 is SGHTA and CDR2 is FQGNSA in the germline V gene. The CDR3 runs 13 residues. The CDR3 DNA sequence: TGTGCCAGCAGCTTGACTACAACCGGGGAGCTGTTTTTT. Residues: CASSLTTTGELFF.

The CDR3 DNA reads as TGTGCCTGGAGTGGAGGGGCAGGGCGGACGCAGTATTTT. The encoded protein is CAWSGGAGRTQYF. The chain combines TRBV30 with TRBJ2-3; either TRBD1 or TRBD2 may fit D (5 bases each). The CDR3 has 13 amino acids. Trimming pared 1 base from V and 9 bases from J, leaving 14 bases between. The germline gives CDR1 GTSNPN, CDR2 SVGIG (reference sequence).

The chain has TRBV6-6 and TRBJ2-1; D unclear. V dropped 0 bases and J dropped 3 bases, with 12 bases sitting between them. Germline CDR1 is MNHNY and CDR2 is SVGAGI (reference sequence). CDR3 length: 16 amino acids. CDR3 nucleotide sequence: TGTGCCAGCAGTTACTCCCCTGGCAGTAGCTACAATGAGCAGTTCTTC. It translates to CASSYSPGSSYNEQFF.

J is TRBJ2-1 and V is TRBV18; TRBD1 agrees at 9 bases. The CDR3 length is 15 residues. CDR1 is KGHSH and CDR2 is LQKENI in the germline V gene. V was clipped by 5 bases and J by 2 bases; unmatched bases: 4. The CDR3: CASSAGQGPYNEQFF. The CDR3 nucleotides read TGTGCCAGCTCAGCGGGACAGGGTCCCTACAATGAGCAGTTCTTC.

V is TRBV11-3 and J is TRBJ2-3, with TRBD2 identical over 12 bases. Germline lookup yields CDR1 SGHNT and CDR2 YENEEA. The CDR3 loop spans 16 amino acids. V was clipped by 5 bases and J by 2 bases; unmatched bases: 5. For the CDR3, the DNA is TGTGCCAGCAGCCCTCGACTAGCGGGAGCCACAGATACGCAGTATTTT. As protein: CASSPRLAGATDTQYF.

The chain joins TRBV5-6 to TRBJ1-2; 7 nucleotides align to TRBD1. V lost 4 bases to trimming and J lost 1 base; unmatched junction nucleotides: 4. The CDR3 covers 14 residues. Per the germline V gene, CDR1 is SGHDT and CDR2 is YYEEEE. CDR3 coding DNA: TGTGCCAGCAGCGCTTGGGACAGTAACTATGGCTACACCTTC. Translation: CASSAWDSNYGYTF.

This chain connects TRBV6-4 to TRBJ1-1; D call uncertain. V lost 4 bases, J lost 0 bases, and 6 bases lay in between. The CDR3 runs 13 residues. Germline V gives CDR1 MRHNA, CDR2 SNTAGT. The CDR3, as DNA: TGTGCCAGCAGTGCGTCGATGAACACTGAAGCTTTCTTT. This gives the protein CASSASMNTEAFF.

The CDR3 DNA sequence: TGCAGCCCCATGGGGCACTTCAACGACTACGAGCAGTACTTC. Amino acid sequence: CSPMGHFNDYEQYF. This chain links TRBV29-1 with TRBJ2-7; possibly TRBD1 for D (5 bases). The germline gives CDR1 SQVTM, CDR2 ANQGSEA. V was cut by 8 bases and J by 3 bases, with 20 bases left in between. The CDR3 runs 14 residues.

The chain uses TRBV11-2 and TRBJ2-7; TRBD1 agrees at 10 bases. V trimming: 5 bases; J trimming: 0 bases; junction bases outside the gene matches: 10. This CDR3 has 17 residues. Germline V lookup: CDR1 SGHAT, CDR2 FQNNGV. DNA of the CDR3: TGTGCCAGCAGCCCCGGACAGGGGGGCATAAGCTCCTACGAGCAGTACTTC. This sequence encodes CASSPGQGGISSYEQYF. The full variable domain, completed using reference TRBV11-2 and TRBJ2-7, is EAGVAQSPRYKIIEKRQSVAFWCNPISGHATLYWYQQILGQGPKLLIQFQNNGVVDDSQLPKDRFSAERLKGVDSTLKIQPAKLEDSAVYLCASSPGQGGISSYEQYFGPGTRLTVT.

The rearrangement uses TRBV5-1 and TRBJ2-1, with D perhaps TRBD1 or TRBD2 (5 bases each). Germline V gene data show CDR1 as SGHRS and CDR2 as YFSETQ. The CDR3 covers 15 residues. Trimming removed 3 bases at V and 0 bases at J, with 10 bases between. CDR3 sequence: CASSSPGSSYNEQFF. In DNA form, the CDR3 reads TGCGCCAGCAGCTCCCCAGGGAGCTCCTACAATGAGCAGTTCTTC.

The genes are TRBV15 and TRBJ1-2; the match to TRBD1 covers 8 bases. J lost 3 bases, V lost 0 bases, and 3 bases had no gene match. CDR1 is LNHNV and CDR2 is YYDKDF in the germline V gene (reference sequence). The length of the CDR3 is 15 residues. CDR3 sequence reads: CATSREAGGDYGYTF. Written as DNA, the CDR3 is TGTGCCACCAGCAGAGAGGCAGGGGGCGACTATGGCTACACCTTC.

This sequence joins TRBV28 and TRBJ2-7, with no clear D. V was shortened by 1 base and J by 3 bases, with 7 bases between the two germline ends. Per the germline V gene, CDR1 is MDHEN and CDR2 is SYDVKM. This CDR3 region has 13 residues. CDR3 bases: TGTGCCAGCAGTTTATCACGGAACTACGAGCAGTACTTC. It yields the protein CASSLSRNYEQYF. Full variable domain (missing parts from reference TRBV28 and TRBJ2-7): DVKVTQSSRYLVKRTGEKVFLECVQDMDHENMFWYRQDPGLGLRLIYFSYDVKMKEKGDIPEGYSVSREKKERFSLILESASTNQTSMYLCASSLSRNYEQYFGPGTRLTVT.

The chain recombines TRBV27 with TRBJ2-2; 11 nucleotides line up with TRBD2. The CDR3 spans 18 residues. The V gene end was trimmed by 4 bases and the J gene end by 7 bases; junction bases not matched to a gene: 14. Germline V gene sequence: CDR1 MNHEY, CDR2 SMNVEV (reference sequence). CDR3 in amino acids: CASSYLAGGPGAFGELFF. DNA of the CDR3: TGTGCCAGCAGTTACTTAGCGGGAGGGCCTGGCGCATTCGGGGAGCTGTTTTTT.